This TCR beta chain was obtained from a study of memory CD4+ T cells and cytomegalovirus serostatus. The sort gate was single viable CD3+CD4+CD8-CD45RO+ cells for memory CD4+ T cells. After thawing, CD4+ T cells were positively selected. A note on this clone: Its antigen is unknown.

The study's findings and limits: Suggested: most of the CMV-linked TCR signature lies in CD4+ memory cells.

Assay used: immunoSEQ multiplex PCR; TCRdb lists only in-frame clones, some missing. The sample includes tens of thousands of clones, approximately 82% of them seen just once. This TCR came from an adult in good health and CMV-seropositive. The sequenced sample consisted of memory CD4+ T cells from blood.

The chain's CDR3 is CASSLRGVINSPLHF. For the CDR3, the DNA is TGTGCCAGCAGTTTGAGGGGTGTGATTAATTCACCCCTCCACTTT. This chain joins TRBV27 and TRBJ1-6, with TRBD1 as a possible D gene (5 bases). There are 15 residues in the CDR3. Deletions cut 3 bases from V and 6 bases from J, with 12 bases between. Per the germline V gene, CDR1 is MNHEY and CDR2 is SMNVEV (reference sequence).